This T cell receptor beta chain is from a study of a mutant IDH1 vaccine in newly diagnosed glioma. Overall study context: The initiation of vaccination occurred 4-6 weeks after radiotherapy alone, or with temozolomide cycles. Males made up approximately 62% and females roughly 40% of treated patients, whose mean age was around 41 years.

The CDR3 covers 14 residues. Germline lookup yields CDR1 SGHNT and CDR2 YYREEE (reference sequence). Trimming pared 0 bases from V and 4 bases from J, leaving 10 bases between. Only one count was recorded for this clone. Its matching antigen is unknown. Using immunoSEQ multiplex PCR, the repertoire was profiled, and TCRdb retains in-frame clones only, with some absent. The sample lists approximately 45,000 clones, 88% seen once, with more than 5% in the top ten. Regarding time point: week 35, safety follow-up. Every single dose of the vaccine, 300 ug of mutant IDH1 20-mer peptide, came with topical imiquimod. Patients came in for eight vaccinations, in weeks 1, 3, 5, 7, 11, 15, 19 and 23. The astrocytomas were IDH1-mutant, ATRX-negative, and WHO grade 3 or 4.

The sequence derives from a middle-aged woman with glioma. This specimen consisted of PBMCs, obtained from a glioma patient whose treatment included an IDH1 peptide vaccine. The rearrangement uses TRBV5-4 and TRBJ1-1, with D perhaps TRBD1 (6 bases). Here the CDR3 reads CASSLESGATEAFF. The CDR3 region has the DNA TGTGCCAGCAGCTTGGAGTCGGGGGCCACTGAAGCTTTCTTT.